The 7 T cell receptor beta chains presented below share a single source sample, sequenced in a study of vaccination and CD4 T cells after COVID-19. The sample's treatment: roughly 11-day PBMC culture with coronavirus spike peptide pools or control peptides (ViraFEST assay). These receptors are not linked to any known antigen. Researchers used the Oncomine TCR Beta short-read assay to sequence DNA from cultured CD4+ T cells. In TCRdb, the PCR reads were re-called with MiXCR into one record per CDR3 protein. The repertoire has around 9,700 distinct CDR3 sequences, approximately 25% of them found once; the top ten carry around 22%. The specimen comprised CD4+ T cells from blood, cultured in vitro, sampled after SARS-CoV-2 vaccination. The receptors originated from a human donor who had recovered from COVID-19.

The sample holds a few counts of this clonotype. The chain carries TRBV7-2 and TRBJ2-3; 7 nucleotides match TRBD1. The germline gives CDR1 SGHTA, CDR2 FQGNSA. The CDR3 has 14 amino acids. With 6 bases clipped from V and 5 bases from J, the junction kept 8 bases outside the gene matches. CDR3 nucleotides: TGTGCCAGCAGACAGACAGGGACCGGAGATACGCAGTATTTT. It codes for CASRQTGTGDTQYF.

This clonotype was counted only a few times. This sequence joins TRBV6-2 or TRBV6-3 and TRBJ1-2; 10 nucleotides agree with TRBD1. V gave up 5 bases and J gave up 3 bases; unmatched junction bases: 3. CDR3 length equals 14 residues. CDR1 and CDR2 from the germline V gene are MNHEY and SVGEGT. The DNA for the CDR3 is TGTGCCAGCAGTCCGGGACAGGGGCACTATGGCTACACCTTC. Translating it yields CASSPGQGHYGYTF.

The CDR3 protein is CSASNRGLWDEQFF. The CDR3 bases are TGCAGTGCCTCGAACAGGGGGCTATGGGATGAGCAGTTCTTC. This chain joins TRBV20-1 and TRBJ2-1, with 9 bases matching TRBD1. V lost 6 bases and J lost 8; bases outside the gene matches: 11. Per germline, CDR1 DFQATT and CDR2 SNEGSKA (reference sequence). The CDR3 is 14 residues long.

The rearrangement uses TRBV7-3 and TRBJ1-2; D possibly corresponds to TRBD1 (5 bases). V lost 3 bases and J 5 bases, leaving 16 bases between the germline ends. The V gene's germline CDR1 is SGHTA and CDR2 FQGTGA. The CDR3 runs to 15 residues. The CDR3 spells CASSFRSDSQYGYTF. CDR3 in DNA: TGTGCCAGCAGCTTCCGAAGCGACAGTCAATATGGCTACACCTTC. The whole variable domain, filled in from reference TRBV7-3 and TRBJ1-2, reads GAGVSQTPSNKVTEKGKYVELRCDPISGHTALYWYRQSLGQGPEFLIYFQGTGAADDSGLPNDRFFAVRPEGSVSTLKIQRTERGDSAVYLCASSFRSDSQYGYTFGSGTRLTVV.

The chain couples TRBV11-2 to TRBJ2-1; D not certain. Germline V lookup: CDR1 SGHAT, CDR2 FQNNGV. This CDR3 comprises 15 residues. Trimming removed 3 bases from V and 4 bases from J, with 13 bases in between. The CDR3 here is CASSFGRNGYNEQFF. The CDR3 DNA is TGTGCCAGCAGCTTTGGCAGGAACGGTTACAATGAGCAGTTCTTC.

The gene calls are TRBV28 and TRBJ2-7, with D hard to call. The germline CDR1 and CDR2 sequences are MDHEN and SYDVKM. Trimming stripped 6 bases from V and 2 bases from J, with 8 bases between. The CDR3 consists of 12 residues. In nucleotides, the CDR3 is TGTGCCAGCAGCGTTAGTACCTACGAGCAGTACTTC. Residues: CASSVSTYEQYF.

The rearrangement uses TRBV20-1 and TRBJ2-5; D is perhaps TRBD2 (6 bases). The CDR3 loop spans 17 amino acids. From germline, CDR1 is DFQATT and CDR2 SNEGSKA (reference sequence). V lost 0 bases to trimming and J lost 4 bases, with 21 bases between them. CDR3 protein: CSARDFGRGSAGETQYF. The CDR3 DNA follows: TGCAGTGCTAGAGATTTCGGGCGGGGTAGTGCTGGAGAGACCCAGTACTTC.